These 10 T cell receptor beta chains originate from one sample sequenced in a study of siplizumab effects on memory and regulatory T cells. Sequencing was performed with immunoSEQ multiplex PCR; in TCRdb, only in-frame clones are kept and a portion is missing. The data contain 75,000 to 100,000 clones, over 90% of them singletons. The sample consisted of non-Treg CD4+ T cells sorted from blood. These receptors came from a human donor in good health.

This rearrangement joins TRBV7-8 to TRBJ1-1, with no clear D. CDR1 and CDR2 from the germline V gene are SGHVS and FQNEAQ. The CDR3 has 15 residues. Trimming cost V 2 bases and J 0 bases, with 10 bases left between them. CDR3 sequence reads: CASSLMGRMNTEAFF. The CDR3 bases are TGTGCCAGCAGCTTAATGGGGAGAATGAACACTGAAGCTTTCTTT.

The V and J genes are TRBV7-2 and TRBJ2-1; no definite D call. CDR3 length: 13 amino acids. Germline V gene sequence: CDR1 SGHTA, CDR2 FQGNSA. The V gene lost 2 bases and the J gene lost 12 bases, with 14 bases spanning the gap. CDR3 in amino acids: CASSLSTTVAQFF. The CDR3 DNA follows: TGTGCCAGCAGCTTATCCACCACAGTTGCGCAGTTCTTC.

As DNA, the CDR3 is TGTGCCAGCAGGCGGGGCGGATCAAGTCAGCCCCAGCATTTT. It encodes CASRRGGSSQPQHF. The chain joins TRBV27 to TRBJ1-5, with D possibly TRBD1 on 5 matching bases. The CDR3 has 14 residues. CDR1 and CDR2 from the germline V gene are MNHEY and SMNVEV (reference sequence). V lost 6 bases and J 6 bases, leaving 15 bases between the germline ends.

This clone has a single count. The gene calls are TRBV19 and TRBJ1-5; D may be TRBD1 (6 bases). Germline CDR1 reads LNHDA; CDR2 reads SQIVND (reference sequence). The V and J ends lost 5 bases and 7 bases respectively, with 15 bases between them. This CDR3 contains 14 residues. The CDR3 reads CASSVHTQGQPQHF. In nucleotides, the CDR3 is TGTGCCAGTAGTGTCCACACTCAGGGGCAGCCCCAGCATTTT.

This chain connects TRBV6-6 to TRBJ1-2, with TRBD1 as a possible D gene (6 bases). Germline V gives CDR1 MNHNY, CDR2 SVGAGI (reference sequence). V was shortened by 6 bases and J by 8 bases, with 10 bases between the two germline ends. This CDR3 comprises 11 residues. The CDR3 sequence: CASRGGGGYTF. CDR3 coding DNA: TGTGCCAGCAGGGGGGGCGGAGGCTACACCTTC.

The rearrangement links TRBV5-6 to TRBJ2-2; unclear D gene. Germline values: CDR1 SGHDT, CDR2 YYEEEE. The germline V and J ends were trimmed by 2 bases and 0 bases, with 8 bases remaining between them. The CDR3 length is 15 residues. The CDR3 DNA sequence: TGTGCCAGCAGCTTTAGCCCCACGAACACCGGGGAGCTGTTTTTT. Its translation: CASSFSPTNTGELFF.

The CDR3 sequence is CASSSLGQGSYEQYF. The CDR3 region has the DNA TGTGCCAGCAGTTCCCTGGGACAGGGCTCCTACGAGCAGTACTTC. The chain carries TRBV28 and TRBJ2-7, with 9 bases lining up with TRBD1. Germline-derived CDR1 and CDR2 are MDHEN and SYDVKM. Trimming cost V 4 bases and J 0 bases; bases outside gene matches: 4. The CDR3 is 15 residues long.

J is TRBJ2-5 and V is TRBV2; TRBD1 matches 7 bases. After removal of 9 bases from V and 4 bases from J, the junction contained 17 bases not matched to a gene. CDR1 is SNHLY and CDR2 is FYNNEI in the germline V gene. CDR3 length equals 16 residues. CDR3: CASRSLDRVNGETQYF. The CDR3 region has the DNA TGTGCCAGTAGGTCGTTAGACAGGGTCAATGGAGAGACCCAGTACTTC.

The count of this clone is one. The rearrangement links TRBV21-1 to TRBJ2-2. TRBV21-1 is a pseudogene segment. The CDR3 loop spans 17 amino acids. CDR3 in DNA: TGTGCCAGCAGCAAATACCCCACAGTTCGGGGACGCCGGGAGCTGTTTTTT. Encoded protein: CASSKYPTVRGRRELFF.

This chain joins TRBV7-9 and TRBJ2-1; 12 nucleotides match TRBD2. Per germline, CDR1 SEHNR and CDR2 FQNEAQ (reference sequence). V lost 1 base and J lost 4; bases outside the gene matches: 2. This CDR3 region has 16 residues. DNA for the CDR3: TGTGCCAGCAGCTTAGTTGGGACTAGCGGGTACAATGAGCAGTTCTTC. Translated: CASSLVGTSGYNEQFF. Full variable domain (remainder filled in from reference TRBV7-9 and TRBJ2-1): DTGVSQNPRHKITKRGQNVTFRCDPISEHNRLYWYRQTLGQGPEFLTYFQNEAQLEKSRLLSDRFSAERPKGSFSTLEIQRTEQGDSAMYLCASSLVGTSGYNEQFFGPGTRLTVL.